The rows below give T cell receptor beta chains drawn from one sample of a study of T-cell memory formation after mild COVID-19. One entry per CDR3 protein results from TCRdb running MiXCR on the 5' RACE reads. Of roughly 300,000 distinct CDR3 sequences in the sample, roughly 13% are singletons; the top ten hold roughly 20%. Material for sequencing was PBMCs or a T cell subset sorted from them (not recorded which). All receptors derive from a man between 18 and 35 years old who had mild COVID-19 (a few samples of this study predate the infection). Cell type and time point are not known. Both conserved end residues are part of each CDR3. The D gene is left open where the match is weak. A row's size may be missing; if present it is once, few, many or a size class.

V	J	D	size	length	DNA	CDR3
TRBV7-9	TRBJ2-1	-	-	12	TGTGCCAGCAGCCCCCGGGGTGTGGAGCAGTTCTTC	CASSPRGVEQFF
TRBV5-1	TRBJ1-2	-	few	15	TGCGCCAGCAGCTTGAGGCAGCCGCCTAACTATGGCTACACCTTC	CASSLRQPPNYGYTF
TRBV6-5	TRBJ2-6	TRBD1	-	19	TGTGCCAGCAGTTACGTGGGACAGGGTGGTATCTCTGGGGCCAACGTCCTGACTTTC	CASSYVGQGGISGANVLTF
TRBV5-1	TRBJ1-2	TRBD1	-	14	TGCGCCAGCAGCGAGGGGACAGGGGGCTCGGTGGGCACCTTC	CASSEGTGGSVGTF
TRBV6-2/TRBV6-3	TRBJ2-1	TRBD2	few	15	TGTGCCAGCAGTTCAGGTAGCGGGGTGATCAATGAGCAGTTCTTC	CASSSGSGVINEQFF
TRBV9	TRBJ1-6	TRBD1	few	14	TGTGCCAGCAGCCCAAGACAGGGGTCTTCACCCCTCCACTTT	CASSPRQGSSPLHF
TRBV6-2/TRBV6-3	TRBJ1-1	TRBD1	-	14	TGTGCCAGCACCCCCAGGGGGCCGAACACTGAAGCTTTCTTT	CASTPRGPNTEAFF
TRBV5-4	TRBJ1-1	TRBD1	-	16	TGTGCCAGCAGCTTGGCCCGGACAGGGGACGACACTGAAGCTTTCTTT	CASSLARTGDDTEAFF
TRBV6-1	TRBJ2-6	TRBD1	-	14	TGTGCCAGCATCCGGACAGGGCTGGCCAACGTCCTGACTTTC	CASIRTGLANVLTF
TRBV5-6	TRBJ1-1	-	few	17	TGTGCCAGCAGCTTGGAGTTTGGGACGGAAATGAACACTGAAGCTTTCTTT	CASSLEFGTEMNTEAFF
TRBV4-3	TRBJ2-7	-	few	18	TGCGCCAGCAGCCAAGATCGAAGGCGGGGGCCCTTCTCCTACGAGCAGTACTTC	CASSQDRRRGPFSYEQYF
TRBV5-4	TRBJ1-1	-	many	11	TGTGCCAGCAGCTTGGGGGCAGAAGCTTTCTTT	CASSLGAEAFF
TRBV3-1	TRBJ2-5	-	many	17	TGTGCCAGCAGCCTCCTTGGGGGTGGGGGGCTCCAAGAGACCCAGTACTTC	CASSLLGGGGLQETQYF
TRBV2	TRBJ1-2	-	few	14	TGTGCCAGCAGTGAGCAGGGTATGGCTGCTGGCTACACCTTC	CASSEQGMAAGYTF
TRBV24-1	TRBJ2-1	TRBD2	few	17	TGTGCCACCAGTGATTTGCCCACTAGCGGGGGCCAGGGTGAGCAGTTCTTC	CATSDLPTSGGQGEQFF
TRBV24-1	TRBJ2-1	TRBD2	-	16	TGTGCCACCAGTGGCAATAGCGGGGGAGACTACAATGAGCAGTTCTTC	CATSGNSGGDYNEQFF
TRBV7-2	TRBJ2-7	TRBD1	few	17	TGTGCCAGCAGCTCTCCTTTCCCCGGGACAGGGGGTCACGAGCAGTACTTC	CASSSPFPGTGGHEQYF
TRBV7-2	TRBJ1-3	TRBD1	-	15	TGTGCCAGCAGCCCAACCCCAGGGGGTGGAAACACCATATATTTT	CASSPTPGGGNTIYF
TRBV20-1	TRBJ2-2	TRBD1	few	14	TGCAGTGCAGTGGACAGGCCCCACACCGGGGAGCTGTTTTTT	CSAVDRPHTGELFF
TRBV7-2	TRBJ1-6	-	-	16	TGTGCCAGCAGCTTAGGGCAGGGTCCCTATAATTCACCCCTCCACTTT	CASSLGQGPYNSPLHF
TRBV4-3	TRBJ1-3	-	-	12	TGCGCCAGCAGCCAAGAGTCTCGCACCATATATTTT	CASSQESRTIYF